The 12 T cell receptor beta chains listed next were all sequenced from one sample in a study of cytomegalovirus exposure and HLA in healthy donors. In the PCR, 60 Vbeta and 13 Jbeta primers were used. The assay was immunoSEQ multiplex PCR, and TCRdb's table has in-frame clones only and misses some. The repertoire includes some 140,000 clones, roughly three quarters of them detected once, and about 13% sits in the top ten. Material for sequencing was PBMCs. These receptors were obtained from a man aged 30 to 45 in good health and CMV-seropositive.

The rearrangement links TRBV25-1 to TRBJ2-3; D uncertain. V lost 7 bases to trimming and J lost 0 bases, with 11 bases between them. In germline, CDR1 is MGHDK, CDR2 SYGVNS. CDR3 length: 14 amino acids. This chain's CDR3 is CASTRSFSTDTQYF. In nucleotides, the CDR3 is TGTGCCAGCACTCGTAGCTTCAGCACAGATACGCAGTATTTT. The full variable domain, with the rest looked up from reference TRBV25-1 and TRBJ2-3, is EADIYQTPRYLVIGTGKKITLECSQTMGHDKMYWYQQDPGMELHLIHYSYGVNSTEKGDLSSESTVSRIRTEHFPLTLESARPSHTSQYLCASTRSFSTDTQYFGPGTRLTVL.

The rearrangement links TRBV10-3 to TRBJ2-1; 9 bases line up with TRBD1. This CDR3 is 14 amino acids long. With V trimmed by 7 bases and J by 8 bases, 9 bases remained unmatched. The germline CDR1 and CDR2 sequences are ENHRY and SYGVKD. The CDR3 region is CAIKRLDRGDEQFF. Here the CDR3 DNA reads TGTGCCATCAAAAGGTTGGACAGGGGTGATGAGCAGTTCTTC.

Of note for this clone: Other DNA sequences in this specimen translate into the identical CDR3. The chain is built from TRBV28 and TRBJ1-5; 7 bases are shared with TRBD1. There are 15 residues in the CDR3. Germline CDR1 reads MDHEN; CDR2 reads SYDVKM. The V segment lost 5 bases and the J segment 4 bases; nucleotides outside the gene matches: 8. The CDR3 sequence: CASSIPDRLNQPQHF. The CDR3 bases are TGTGCCAGCAGTATCCCGGACAGGTTGAATCAGCCCCAGCATTTT. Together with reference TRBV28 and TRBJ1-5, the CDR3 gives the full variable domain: DVKVTQSSRYLVKRTGEKVFLECVQDMDHENMFWYRQDPGLGLRLIYFSYDVKMKEKGDIPEGYSVSREKKERFSLILESASTNQTSMYLCASSIPDRLNQPQHFGDGTRLSIL.

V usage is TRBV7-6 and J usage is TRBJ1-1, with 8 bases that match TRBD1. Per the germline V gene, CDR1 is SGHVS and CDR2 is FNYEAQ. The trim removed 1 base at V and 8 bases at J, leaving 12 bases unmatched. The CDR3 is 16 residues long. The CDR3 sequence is CASSLESRTGFGEAFF. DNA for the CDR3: TGTGCCAGCAGCTTAGAGTCCCGGACAGGGTTCGGAGAAGCTTTCTTT. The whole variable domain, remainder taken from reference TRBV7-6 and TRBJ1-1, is GAGVSQSPRYKVTKRGQDVALRCDPISGHVSLYWYRQALGQGPEFLTYFNYEAQQDKSGLPNDRFSAERPEGSISTLTIQRTEQRDSAMYRCASSLESRTGFGEAFFGQGTRLTVV.

CDR3 sequence reads: CASSSSRDNLPTDTQYF. The CDR3 DNA follows: TGTGCCAGCAGCTCGAGCCGAGACAACCTCCCCACAGATACGCAGTATTTT. This chain connects TRBV5-4 to TRBJ2-3; D unclear. Trimming shortened V by 3 bases and J by 2 bases, and 19 bases separated the two germline ends. This CDR3 region has 17 residues. Germline V lookup: CDR1 SGHNT, CDR2 YYREEE (reference sequence).

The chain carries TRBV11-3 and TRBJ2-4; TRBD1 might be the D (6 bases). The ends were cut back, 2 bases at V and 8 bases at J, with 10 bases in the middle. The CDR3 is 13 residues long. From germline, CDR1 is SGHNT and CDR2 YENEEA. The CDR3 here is CASSLYEGDIQYF. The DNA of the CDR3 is TGTGCCAGCAGCTTATATGAGGGGGACATTCAGTACTTC.

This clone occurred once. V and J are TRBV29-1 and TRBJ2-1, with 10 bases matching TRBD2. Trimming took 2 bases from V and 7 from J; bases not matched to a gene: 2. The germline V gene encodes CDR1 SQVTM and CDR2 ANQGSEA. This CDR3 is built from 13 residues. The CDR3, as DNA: TGCAGCGTTGAACTAGCGGGAGAAAATGAGCAGTTCTTC. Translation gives CSVELAGENEQFF.

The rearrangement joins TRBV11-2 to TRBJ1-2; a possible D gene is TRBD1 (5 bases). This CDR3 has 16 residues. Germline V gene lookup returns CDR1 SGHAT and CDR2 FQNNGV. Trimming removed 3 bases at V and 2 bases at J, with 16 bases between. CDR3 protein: CASSFPDTRGNYGYTF. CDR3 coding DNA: TGTGCCAGCAGCTTCCCGGACACACGAGGAAACTATGGCTACACCTTC. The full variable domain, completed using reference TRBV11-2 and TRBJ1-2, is EAGVAQSPRYKIIEKRQSVAFWCNPISGHATLYWYQQILGQGPKLLIQFQNNGVVDDSQLPKDRFSAERLKGVDSTLKIQPAKLEDSAVYLCASSFPDTRGNYGYTFGSGTRLTVV.

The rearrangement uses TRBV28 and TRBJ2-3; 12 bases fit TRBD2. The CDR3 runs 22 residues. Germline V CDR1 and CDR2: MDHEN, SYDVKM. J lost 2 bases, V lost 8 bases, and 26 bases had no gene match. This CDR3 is CASATRVASGRADPPPTDTQYF. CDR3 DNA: TGTGCCAGCGCGACACGGGTGGCTAGCGGGAGGGCGGACCCCCCACCCACAGATACGCAGTATTTT.

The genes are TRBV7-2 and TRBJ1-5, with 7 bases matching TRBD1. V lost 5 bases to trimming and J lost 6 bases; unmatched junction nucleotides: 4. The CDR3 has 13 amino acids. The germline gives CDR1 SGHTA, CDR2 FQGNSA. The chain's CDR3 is CASSDRAVQPQHF. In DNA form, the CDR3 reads TGTGCCAGCAGCGACAGGGCTGTTCAGCCCCAGCATTTT.

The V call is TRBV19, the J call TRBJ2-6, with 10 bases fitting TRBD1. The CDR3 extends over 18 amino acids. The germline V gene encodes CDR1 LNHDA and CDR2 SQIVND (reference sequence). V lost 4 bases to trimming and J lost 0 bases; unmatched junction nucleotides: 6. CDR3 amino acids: CASSRRQGAGSGANVLTF. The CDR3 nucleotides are TGTGCCAGTAGTAGGAGACAGGGGGCGGGCTCTGGGGCCAACGTCCTGACTTTC. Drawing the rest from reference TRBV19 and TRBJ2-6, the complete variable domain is DGGITQSPKYLFRKEGQNVTLSCEQNLNHDAMYWYRQDPGQGLRLIYYSQIVNDFQKGDIAEGYSVSREKKESFPLTVTSAQKNPTAFYLCASSRRQGAGSGANVLTFGAGSRLTVL.

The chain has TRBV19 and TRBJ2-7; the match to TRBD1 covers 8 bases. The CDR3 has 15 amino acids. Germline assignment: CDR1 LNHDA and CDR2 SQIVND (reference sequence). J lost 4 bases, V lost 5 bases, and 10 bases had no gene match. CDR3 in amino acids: CASSAGQGPSYEQYF. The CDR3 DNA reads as TGTGCCAGTAGTGCAGGACAGGGACCCTCTTACGAGCAGTACTTC. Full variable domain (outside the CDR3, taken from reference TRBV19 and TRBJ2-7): DGGITQSPKYLFRKEGQNVTLSCEQNLNHDAMYWYRQDPGQGLRLIYYSQIVNDFQKGDIAEGYSVSREKKESFPLTVTSAQKNPTAFYLCASSAGQGPSYEQYFGPGTRLTVT.